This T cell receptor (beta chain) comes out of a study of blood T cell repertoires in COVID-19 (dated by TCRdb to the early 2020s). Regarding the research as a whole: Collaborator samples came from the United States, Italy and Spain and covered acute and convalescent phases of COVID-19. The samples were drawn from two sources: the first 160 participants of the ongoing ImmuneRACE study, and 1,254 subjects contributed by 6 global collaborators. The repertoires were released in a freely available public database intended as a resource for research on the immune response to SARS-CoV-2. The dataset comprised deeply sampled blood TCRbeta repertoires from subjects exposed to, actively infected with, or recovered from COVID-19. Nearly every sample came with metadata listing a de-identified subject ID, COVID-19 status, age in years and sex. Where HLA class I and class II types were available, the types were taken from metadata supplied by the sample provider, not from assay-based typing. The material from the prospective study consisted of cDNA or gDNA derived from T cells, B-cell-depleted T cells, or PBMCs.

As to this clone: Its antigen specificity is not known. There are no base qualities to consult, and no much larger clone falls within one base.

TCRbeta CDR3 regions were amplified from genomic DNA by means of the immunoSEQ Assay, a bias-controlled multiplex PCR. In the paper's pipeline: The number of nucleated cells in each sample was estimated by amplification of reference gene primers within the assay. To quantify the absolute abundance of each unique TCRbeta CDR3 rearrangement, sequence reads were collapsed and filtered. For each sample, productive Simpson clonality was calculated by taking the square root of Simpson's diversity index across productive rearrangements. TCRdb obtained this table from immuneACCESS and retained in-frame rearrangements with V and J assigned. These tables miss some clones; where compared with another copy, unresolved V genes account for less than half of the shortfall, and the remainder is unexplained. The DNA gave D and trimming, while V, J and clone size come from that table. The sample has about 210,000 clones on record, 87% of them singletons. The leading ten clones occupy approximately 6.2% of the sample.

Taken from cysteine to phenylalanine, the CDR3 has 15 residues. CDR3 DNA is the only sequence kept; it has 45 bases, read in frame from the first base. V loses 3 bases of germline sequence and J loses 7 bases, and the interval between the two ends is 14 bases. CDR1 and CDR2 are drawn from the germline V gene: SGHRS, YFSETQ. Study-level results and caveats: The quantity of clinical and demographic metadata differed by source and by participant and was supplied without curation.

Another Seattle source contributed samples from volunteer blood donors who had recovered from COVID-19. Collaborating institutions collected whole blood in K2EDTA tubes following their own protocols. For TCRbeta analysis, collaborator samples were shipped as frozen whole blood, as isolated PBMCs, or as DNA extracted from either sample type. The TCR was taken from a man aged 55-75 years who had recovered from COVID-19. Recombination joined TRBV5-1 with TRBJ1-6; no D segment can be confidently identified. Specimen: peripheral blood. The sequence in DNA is TGCGCCAGCAGCTCAAGCCTGGGCGCGAATTCACCCCTCCACTTT. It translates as CASSSSLGANSPLHF.